This entry lists 21 T cell receptor beta chains sequenced from one sample in a study of CD8 T cells in ankylosing spondylitis. A single record per CDR3 protein comes from TCRdb applying MiXCR to the 5' RACE reads. The table lists around 140,000 distinct CDR3 sequences, roughly 18% of them singletons. The study's findings and limits: Apparently characteristic of ankylosing spondylitis blood was a TCR beta motif (under ten highly homologous variants).

For these TCRs, the target antigens are not known. The sequencing input was blood, either unsorted or a sorted T cell fraction (not recorded which). These receptors all come from a male donor with ankylosing spondylitis.

The chain combines TRBV29-1 with TRBJ1-1; maybe TRBD1 (5 bases). From germline, CDR1 is SQVTM and CDR2 ANQGSEA. The CDR3 sequence is 12 residues long. The germline V and J ends were trimmed by 6 bases and 5 bases, with 13 bases remaining between them. The CDR3 is CSVTGLLTEAFF. Written as DNA, the CDR3 is TGCAGCGTGACGGGACTTCTTACTGAAGCTTTCTTT.

This clonotype came up a few times. The chain carries TRBV7-9 and TRBJ2-2; 12 nucleotides match TRBD2. The junction had 4 bases not matched to a gene; V was cut back by 4 bases and J by 4 bases. Per germline, CDR1 SEHNR and CDR2 FQNEAQ (reference sequence). The CDR3 length is 16 residues. The CDR3 protein is CASSSPTSGSTGELFF. CDR3 DNA: TGTGCCAGCAGCTCCCCGACTAGCGGGAGCACCGGGGAGCTGTTTTTT.

The chain links TRBV9 to TRBJ2-3, with TRBD2 as a possible D gene (6 bases). CDR1 is SGDLS and CDR2 is YYNGEE in the germline V gene. Trimming shortened V by 0 bases and J by 12 bases, and 11 bases separated the two germline ends. The CDR3 is 12 amino acids. DNA for the CDR3: TGTGCCAGCAGCGTAGCCCTCGGACTACAGTATTTT. Translating it yields CASSVALGLQYF.

This chain connects TRBV10-2 to TRBJ2-7; 7 positions match TRBD1. CDR3 length equals 14 residues. The V gene end was trimmed by 0 bases and the J gene end by 5 bases; junction bases not matched to a gene: 4. The V gene's germline CDR1 is WSHSY and CDR2 SAAADI. The CDR3 nucleotides are TGCGCCAGCAGTGAGTCGGCAGGGGGAGACGAGCAGTACTTC. Amino acids: CASSESAGGDEQYF.

The V call is TRBV24-1, the J call TRBJ2-5, with 7 bases that match TRBD2. In germline, CDR1 is KGHDR, CDR2 SFDVKD. V lost 8 bases to trimming and J lost 3 bases; unmatched junction nucleotides: 8. The CDR3 totals 14 residues. The CDR3 here is CATTSGGFEETQYF. The CDR3 DNA sequence: TGTGCCACCACCTCGGGGGGTTTTGAAGAGACCCAGTACTTC.

The rearrangement links TRBV24-1 to TRBJ2-5; 10 bases are shared with TRBD1. The CDR3 is made up of 16 amino acids. Germline V gene sequence: CDR1 KGHDR, CDR2 SFDVKD. V shed 4 bases, J shed 2 bases, and the junction held 6 bases outside the gene matches. The CDR3, as DNA: TGTGCCACCAGTGACCCGGGACAGGGGCTGCAAGAGACCCAGTACTTC. Translation gives CATSDPGQGLQETQYF.

This clonotype has just a few counts. The V gene is TRBV28, the J gene TRBJ2-7; TRBD1 matches at 9 bases. The CDR3 runs to 16 residues. From germline, CDR1 is MDHEN and CDR2 SYDVKM. V dropped 5 bases and J dropped 7; count of bases not matched to a gene: 15. DNA of the CDR3: TGTGCCAGCAGTCCTCCAGAAGGGACAGGGTTTGGGGAGCAGTACTTC. This translates into CASSPPEGTGFGEQYF. The full variable domain, its missing parts supplied by reference TRBV28 and TRBJ2-7, is DVKVTQSSRYLVKRTGEKVFLECVQDMDHENMFWYRQDPGLGLRLIYFSYDVKMKEKGDIPEGYSVSREKKERFSLILESASTNQTSMYLCASSPPEGTGFGEQYFGPGTRLTVT.

This clonotype was observed a few times. V usage is TRBV4-2 and J usage is TRBJ2-1; the match to TRBD2 covers 9 bases. V shed 0 bases and J 4 bases; nucleotides not matched to a gene: 4. This CDR3 spans 16 amino acids. Germline lookup yields CDR1 LGHNA and CDR2 YNFKEQ. The CDR3 DNA reads as TGTGCCAGCAGCCAAGACAGTCTAGCGGGGTACAATGAGCAGTTCTTC. Translating it yields CASSQDSLAGYNEQFF.

This clonotype was observed a handful of times. The chain combines TRBV9 with TRBJ2-1; D is perhaps TRBD2 (6 bases). V lost 3 bases and J 9 bases, leaving 10 bases between the germline ends. CDR3 length: 12 amino acids. Per germline, CDR1 SGDLS and CDR2 YYNGEE. The CDR3 loop is CASSAASAEQFF. The CDR3 DNA reads as TGTGCCAGCAGCGCGGCTAGCGCTGAGCAGTTCTTC.

The chain joins TRBV29-1 to TRBJ2-1; no clear D gene. The CDR3 consists of 15 residues. Germline assignment: CDR1 SQVTM and CDR2 ANQGSEA. V lost 3 bases, J lost 0 bases, and 12 bases lay in between. The CDR3 coding sequence is TGCAGCGTTGACCTTGGCTCGGTCTCCTACAATGAGCAGTTCTTC. Translated: CSVDLGSVSYNEQFF.

The chain is built from TRBV15 and TRBJ2-7, with D hard to call. CDR3 length equals 15 residues. Germline CDR1 LNHNV, CDR2 YYDKDF (reference sequence). Trimming took 0 bases from V and 5 from J, leaving 14 bases between them. The DNA of the CDR3 is TGTGCCACCAGCAGAGATGGTGGGTTGGTGCACGAGCAGTACTTC. This codes for CATSRDGGLVHEQYF.

This clonotype has only a few counts. The rearrangement uses TRBV20-1 and TRBJ2-7, with 11 bases lining up with TRBD2. The CDR3 totals 16 residues. The V gene's germline CDR1 is DFQATT and CDR2 SNEGSKA (reference sequence). The V segment lost 0 bases and the J segment 4 bases; nucleotides outside the gene matches: 8. The CDR3 region is CSARDPTSGSLYEQYF. The DNA for the CDR3 is TGCAGTGCTAGAGATCCAACTAGCGGGAGTTTATACGAGCAGTACTTC.

This chain uses TRBV9 with TRBJ2-3, with 16 bases fitting TRBD2. With V trimmed by 2 bases and J by 2 bases, 2 bases remained unmatched. The CDR3 covers 17 residues. Germline values: CDR1 SGDLS, CDR2 YYNGEE. DNA for the CDR3: TGTGCCAGCAGCGTGGGACTAGCGGGAGGGTACACAGATACGCAGTATTTT. Residues: CASSVGLAGGYTDTQYF. The full variable domain, in which reference TRBV9 and TRBJ2-3 provide the parts outside the CDR3, is DSGVTQTPKHLITATGQRVTLRCSPRSGDLSVYWYQQSLDQGLQFLIQYYNGEERAKGNILERFSAQQFPDLHSELNLSSLELGDSALYFCASSVGLAGGYTDTQYFGPGTRLTVL.

This clonotype was picked up a small number of times. The chain links TRBV12-3 or TRBV12-4 to TRBJ2-3, with D possibly being TRBD2 (6 bases). This CDR3 is built from 13 residues. The V end lost 8 bases, the J end lost 2 bases, and 11 bases lay between the germline ends. The CDR3 sequence: CASAGPNTDTQYF. In nucleotides, the CDR3 is TGTGCCAGCGCGGGACCGAACACAGATACGCAGTATTTT.

The table lists this clonotype with a count of one. V and J are TRBV7-3 and TRBJ2-5; TRBD1 aligns across 10 bases. CDR1 and CDR2 from the germline V gene are SGHTA and FQGTGA. J lost 4 bases, V lost 5 bases, and 7 bases had no gene match. The CDR3 runs 15 residues. CDR3 residues: CASSRTGTGVETQYF. The CDR3 coding sequence is TGTGCCAGCAGCCGAACCGGGACAGGGGTAGAGACCCAGTACTTC.

This sequence joins TRBV4-1 and TRBJ2-1; D call uncertain. The V end lost 0 bases, the J end lost 9 bases, and 9 bases lay between the germline ends. Germline V gene sequence: CDR1 MGHRA, CDR2 YSYEKL. The CDR3 covers 13 residues. CDR3 DNA: TGCGCCAGCAGCCAAGATGAGCTCGGTGAGCAGTTCTTC. Protein: CASSQDELGEQFF.

The J gene is TRBJ2-1, the V gene TRBV27, with 9 positions matching TRBD1. The ends lost 5 bases at V and 7 bases at J; junction bases unmatched: 6. CDR1 and CDR2 (germline): MNHEY, SMNVEV (reference sequence). The CDR3 has 14 residues. Here the CDR3 reads CASSRGTGINEQFF. In nucleotides, the CDR3 is TGTGCCAGCAGTCGCGGGACAGGGATAAATGAGCAGTTCTTC.

This clonotype has just a few counts. The chain employs TRBV5-1 and TRBJ2-1; TRBD2 matches at 14 bases. There are 17 residues in the CDR3. CDR1 and CDR2 (germline): SGHRS, YFSETQ. J was trimmed by 4 bases and V by 4 bases; bases with no gene match: 7. DNA of the CDR3: TGCGCCAGCAGCACCGGACTAGCGGGAGGAAGTTACAATGAGCAGTTCTTC. This translates into CASSTGLAGGSYNEQFF.

V and J are TRBV28 and TRBJ2-3; a weak D match, TRBD1 (7 bases). V was shortened by 3 bases and J by 6 bases, with 22 bases between the two germline ends. The CDR3 length is 17 residues. The germline CDR1 and CDR2 sequences are MDHEN and SYDVKM. In DNA form, the CDR3 reads TGTGCCAGCAGTTTGACAGGGACCGGGGGCCCGGGGGATACGCAGTATTTT. Encoded protein: CASSLTGTGGPGDTQYF.

The chain recombines TRBV7-3 with TRBJ2-7; D is perhaps TRBD2 (6 bases). The CDR3 runs 15 residues. Germline CDR1 is SGHTA and CDR2 is FQGTGA. V lost 2 bases, J lost 1 base, and 12 bases lay in between. For the CDR3, the DNA is TGTGCCAGCAGCTTAGGGCGGGGACCTTCCTACGAGCAGTACTTC. Its protein is CASSLGRGPSYEQYF.

This clonotype was detected a few times. The chain couples TRBV3-1 to TRBJ2-3; the match to TRBD2 covers 9 bases. Germline V gene sequence: CDR1 LGHDT, CDR2 YNNKEL (reference sequence). This CDR3 contains 17 residues. The junction had 6 bases not matched to a gene; V was cut back by 0 bases and J by 2 bases. CDR3 in amino acids: CASSQERSGRSTDTQYF. CDR3 bases: TGTGCCAGCAGCCAAGAACGTAGCGGGAGATCCACAGATACGCAGTATTTT.